The clone carrying this T cell receptor (beta chain) was seen more than once but under ten times. The sample comes from a study of blood T cell repertoires in COVID-19. Original handling: How many nucleated cells were present was estimated from reference gene primer amplification. The assay was immunoSEQ multiplex PCR, and TCRdb's table has in-frame clones only and misses some. That table is the source of V, J and clone size, and D and trimming were worked out from the DNA. Here the sample spans around 150,000 clones, 80% to 85% being singletons. The sequenced material came from PBMCs or T cells enriched from blood (not recorded which). The clonotype comes from a man aged 70-80 years who had been exposed to COVID-19.

The DNA for the CDR3 is TGTGCCAGCAGCTTCGGGATCTCCTACGAGCAGTACTTC. It codes for CASSFGISYEQYF. This chain joins TRBV5-4 and TRBJ2-7; tentative D call: TRBD2 (5 bases). This CDR3 has 13 amino acids. Germline lookup yields CDR1 SGHNT and CDR2 YYREEE (reference sequence). V was cut by 2 bases and J by 0 bases, with 6 bases left in between.